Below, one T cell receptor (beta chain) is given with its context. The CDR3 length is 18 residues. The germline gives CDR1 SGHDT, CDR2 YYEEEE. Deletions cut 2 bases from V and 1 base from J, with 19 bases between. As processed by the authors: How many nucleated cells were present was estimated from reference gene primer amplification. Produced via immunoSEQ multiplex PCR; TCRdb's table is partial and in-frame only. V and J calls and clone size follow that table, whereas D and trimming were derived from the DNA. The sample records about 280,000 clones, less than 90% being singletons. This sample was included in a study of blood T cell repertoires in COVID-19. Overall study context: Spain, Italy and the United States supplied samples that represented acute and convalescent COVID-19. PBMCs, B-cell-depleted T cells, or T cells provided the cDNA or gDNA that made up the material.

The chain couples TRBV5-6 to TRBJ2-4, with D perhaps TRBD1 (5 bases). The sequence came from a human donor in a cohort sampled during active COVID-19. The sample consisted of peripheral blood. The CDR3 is CASSFFLERGRAKNIQYF. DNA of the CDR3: TGTGCCAGCAGCTTCTTCTTAGAAAGGGGTAGGGCCAAAAACATTCAGTACTTC.